This TCR beta chain was sequenced during a study of read filtering for tumor transcriptome and immune sequencing. Study information: Among patients, roughly 17 were male and more than 13 female, aged roughly 47 to 90 (mean about 72).

In the case of this clonotype: Antigen unknown. A clone one base away is much larger, so this may be a read error.

Study conclusions and caveats: This fraction held mixed bone marrow immune cells after CD138-negative sorting.

Molecular barcoded adaptors covering alpha/delta and beta/gamma chains were used on roughly 370 ng RNA. TCRdb fed the reads into MiXCR, producing one record per CDR3 protein. Seen here are tens of thousands of distinct CDR3 sequences, about 22% observed once, and the top ten hold about 10%. Trimming took 2 bases from V and 7 from J; bases not matched to a gene: 7. The CDR3 runs 15 residues. Germline V CDR1 and CDR2: LGHDT, YNNKEL (reference sequence). Sequencing input: a population of CD138-negative cells sorted from bone marrow. The TCR sequence derives from a donor at least 40 years old with multiple myeloma. The chain joins TRBV3-1 to TRBJ2-7; 11 nucleotides line up with TRBD1. The CDR3 loop reads CASSQYGQGAGEQYF. The CDR3 DNA is TGTGCCAGCAGCCAATACGGACAGGGGGCGGGTGAGCAGTACTTC.